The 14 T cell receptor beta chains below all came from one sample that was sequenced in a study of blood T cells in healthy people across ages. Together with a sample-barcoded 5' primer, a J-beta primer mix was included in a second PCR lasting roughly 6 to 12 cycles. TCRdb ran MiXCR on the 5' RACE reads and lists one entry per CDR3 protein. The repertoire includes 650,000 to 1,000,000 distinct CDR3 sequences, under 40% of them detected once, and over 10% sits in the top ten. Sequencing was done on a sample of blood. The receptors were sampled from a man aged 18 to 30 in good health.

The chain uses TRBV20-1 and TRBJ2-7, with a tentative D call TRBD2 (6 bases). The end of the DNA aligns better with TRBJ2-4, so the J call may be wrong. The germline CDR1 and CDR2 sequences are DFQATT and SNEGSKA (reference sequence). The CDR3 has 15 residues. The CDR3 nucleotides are TGCAGTGCCCGGGGCGGGACCGGGGGCAAAAACATTCAGTACTTC. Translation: CSARGGTGGKNIQYF.

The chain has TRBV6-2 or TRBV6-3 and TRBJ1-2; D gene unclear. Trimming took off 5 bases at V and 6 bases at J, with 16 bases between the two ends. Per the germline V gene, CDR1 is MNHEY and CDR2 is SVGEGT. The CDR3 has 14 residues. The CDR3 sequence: CASSREAGSDGYTF. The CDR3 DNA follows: TGTGCCAGCAGTCGGGAGGCGGGCAGTGATGGCTACACCTTC.

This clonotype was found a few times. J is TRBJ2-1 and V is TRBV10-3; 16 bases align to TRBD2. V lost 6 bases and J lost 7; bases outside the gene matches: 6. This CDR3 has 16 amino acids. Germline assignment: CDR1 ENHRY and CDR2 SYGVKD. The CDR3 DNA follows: TGTGCCATCAGCCCGGGACTAGCGGGGGGGCGAAATGAGCAGTTCTTC. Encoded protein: CAISPGLAGGRNEQFF.

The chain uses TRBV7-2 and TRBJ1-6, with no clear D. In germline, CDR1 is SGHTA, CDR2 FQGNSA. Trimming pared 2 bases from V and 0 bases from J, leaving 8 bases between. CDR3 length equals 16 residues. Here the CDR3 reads CASSLLKPSYNSPLHF. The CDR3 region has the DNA TGTGCCAGCAGCTTATTGAAGCCCTCCTATAATTCACCCCTCCACTTT. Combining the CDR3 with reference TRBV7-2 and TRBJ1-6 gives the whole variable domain GAGVSQSPSNKVTEKGKDVELRCDPISGHTALYWYRQSLGQGLEFLIYFQGNSAPDKSGLPSDRFSAERTGGSVSTLTIQRTQQEDSAVYLCASSLLKPSYNSPLHFGNGTRLTVT.

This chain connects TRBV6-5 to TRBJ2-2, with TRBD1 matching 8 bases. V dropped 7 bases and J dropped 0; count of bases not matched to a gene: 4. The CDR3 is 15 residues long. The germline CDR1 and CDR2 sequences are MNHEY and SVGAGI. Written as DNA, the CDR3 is TGTGCCAGCACCATACAGGGGGCGAACACCGGGGAGCTGTTTTTT. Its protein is CASTIQGANTGELFF.

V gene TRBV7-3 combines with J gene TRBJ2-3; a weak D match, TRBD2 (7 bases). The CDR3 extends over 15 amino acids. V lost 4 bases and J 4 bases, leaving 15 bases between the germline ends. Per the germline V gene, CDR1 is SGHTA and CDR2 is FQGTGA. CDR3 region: CASSSEAGAADTQYF. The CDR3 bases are TGTGCCAGCAGCTCGGAGGCGGGGGCCGCAGATACGCAGTATTTT.

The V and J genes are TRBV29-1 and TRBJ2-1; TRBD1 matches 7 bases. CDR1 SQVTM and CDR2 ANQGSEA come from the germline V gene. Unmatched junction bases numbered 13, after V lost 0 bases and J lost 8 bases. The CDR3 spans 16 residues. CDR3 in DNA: TGCAGCGTTGAAGATCGGTACAGGGGTAGTTCCGATGAGCAGTTCTTC. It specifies CSVEDRYRGSSDEQFF.

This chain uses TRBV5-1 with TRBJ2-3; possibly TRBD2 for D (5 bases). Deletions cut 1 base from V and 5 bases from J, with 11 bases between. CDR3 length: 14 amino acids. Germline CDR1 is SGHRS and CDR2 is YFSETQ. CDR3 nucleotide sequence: TGCGCCAGCAGCTTGAGTCTAGCAGTAGATACGCAGTATTTT. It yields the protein CASSLSLAVDTQYF.

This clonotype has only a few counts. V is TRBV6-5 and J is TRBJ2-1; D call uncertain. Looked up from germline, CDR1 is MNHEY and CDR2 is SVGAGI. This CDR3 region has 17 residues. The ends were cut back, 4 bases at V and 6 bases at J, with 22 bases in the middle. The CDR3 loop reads CASSSPRASPRANEQFF. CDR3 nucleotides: TGTGCCAGCAGTTCCCCTCGAGCGTCCCCAAGGGCCAATGAGCAGTTCTTC.

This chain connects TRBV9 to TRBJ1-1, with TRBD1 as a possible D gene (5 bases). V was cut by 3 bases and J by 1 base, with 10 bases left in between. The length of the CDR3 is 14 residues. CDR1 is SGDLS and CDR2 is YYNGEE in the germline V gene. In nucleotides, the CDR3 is TGTGCCAGCAGCGCAGGGCCTAAGAACACTGAAGCTTTCTTT. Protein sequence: CASSAGPKNTEAFF.

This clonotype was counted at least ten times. The CDR3 loop reads CASSQDRGSGNTDTQYF. CDR3 DNA: TGCGCCAGCAGCCAAGATCGGGGTAGTGGCAACACAGATACGCAGTATTTT. V usage is TRBV4-3 and J usage is TRBJ2-3; maybe TRBD2 (5 bases). The CDR3 totals 17 residues. Germline values: CDR1 LGHNA, CDR2 YSLEER. V lost 0 bases and J lost 2, with 15 bases in between.

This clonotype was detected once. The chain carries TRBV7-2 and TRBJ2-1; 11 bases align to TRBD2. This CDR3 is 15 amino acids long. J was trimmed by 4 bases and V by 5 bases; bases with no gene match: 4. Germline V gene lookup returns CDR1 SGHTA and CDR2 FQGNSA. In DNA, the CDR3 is TGTGCCAGCAGCGTATCTAGCGGGGGGTACAATGAGCAGTTCTTC. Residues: CASSVSSGGYNEQFF.

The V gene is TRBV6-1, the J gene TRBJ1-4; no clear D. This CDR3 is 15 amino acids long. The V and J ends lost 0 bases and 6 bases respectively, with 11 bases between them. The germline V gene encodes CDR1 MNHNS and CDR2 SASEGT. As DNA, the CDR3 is TGTGCCAGCAGTGAAGCGGGGAGTATCGATGAAAAACTGTTTTTT. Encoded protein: CASSEAGSIDEKLFF.

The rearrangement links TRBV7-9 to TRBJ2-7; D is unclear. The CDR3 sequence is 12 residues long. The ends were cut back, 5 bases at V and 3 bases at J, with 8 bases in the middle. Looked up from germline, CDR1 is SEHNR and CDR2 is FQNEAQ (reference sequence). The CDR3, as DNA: TGTGCCAGCAGCCACTCGGGCTACGAGCAGTACTTC. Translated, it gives CASSHSGYEQYF.